The rows below give T cell receptor beta chains drawn from one sample of a study of T cell clonotyping in hematopoietic cell transplantation. This table comes from immunoSEQ multiplex PCR, and its TCRdb copy is limited to in-frame clones, with some not included. The table includes roughly 15,000 clones, 94% detected once. The sample was PBMCs, taken 30 days after allogeneic stem cell transplant. The receptors come from a male patient aged 60-69 years who had an allogeneic stem cell transplant from an unrelated donor, so the T cells may come from the graft donor. Some clones in this sample may be carry-over from other donors' samples. The CDR3 runs from the conserved cysteine through the conserved F or W. The D gene is left open where the match is weak. Not every row has a clone size; where given, it reads once, few, many or a size class.

J gene: TRBJ1-1; clone size: .; D gene: TRBD1; V gene: TRBV4-3; CDR3 DNA: TGCGCCAGCAGCCGGGGACAGGACACTGAAGCTTTCTTT; CDR3 protein: CASSRGQDTEAFF
J gene: TRBJ2-5; clone size: once; D gene: .; V gene: TRBV20-1; CDR3 DNA: TGCAGTGCTACCAGCGAGGGGACCCAGTACTTC; CDR3 protein: CSATSEGTQYF
J gene: TRBJ1-6; clone size: .; D gene: TRBD1; V gene: TRBV5-6; CDR3 DNA: TGTGCCAGCAGCTTGGGAAAGGACAGGGGACGCTCACCCCTCCACTTT; CDR3 protein: CASSLGKDRGRSPLHF
J gene: TRBJ2-5; clone size: .; D gene: TRBD2; V gene: TRBV7-7; CDR3 DNA: TGTGCTAGCACCACGCGGGCGGGGGGGCAAGAGACCCAGTACTTC; CDR3 protein: CASTTRAGGQETQYF
J gene: TRBJ2-7; clone size: .; D gene: .; V gene: TRBV4-1; CDR3 DNA: TGCGCCAGCAGCCAAGGAGTACTCTCCGAGCAGTACTTC; CDR3 protein: CASSQGVLSEQYF
J gene: TRBJ1-2; clone size: .; D gene: .; V gene: TRBV20-1; CDR3 DNA: TGCAGTGCTAGAGCCAGGGGAGGCTACACCTTC; CDR3 protein: CSARARGGYTF
J gene: TRBJ1-1; clone size: .; D gene: .; V gene: TRBV7-2; CDR3 DNA: TGTGCCAGCAGCTCGGCGTTTAAAGCTTTCTTT; CDR3 protein: CASSSAFKAFF
J gene: TRBJ2-1; clone size: .; D gene: .; V gene: TRBV30; CDR3 DNA: TGTGCCTGGAGTGTAGATTTGAACGATGAGCAGTTCTTC; CDR3 protein: CAWSVDLNDEQFF
J gene: TRBJ2-7; clone size: .; D gene: .; V gene: TRBV6-6; CDR3 DNA: TGTGCCAGCAGTCCCGGGACCTCTAGCTCCTACGAGCAGTACTTC; CDR3 protein: CASSPGTSSSYEQYF
J gene: TRBJ1-2; clone size: .; D gene: TRBD1; V gene: TRBV2; CDR3 DNA: TGTGCCAGCAGCCGGACAGGGCCCCTGGGGGACTATGGCTACACCTTC; CDR3 protein: CASSRTGPLGDYGYTF
J gene: TRBJ1-1; clone size: .; D gene: .; V gene: TRBV2; CDR3 DNA: TGTGCCAGCAGGAGGGAGATGAACACTGAAGCTTTCTTT; CDR3 protein: CASRREMNTEAFF
J gene: TRBJ2-3; clone size: .; D gene: .; V gene: TRBV19; CDR3 DNA: TGTGCCAGTAGCAGGGAACCCCAAAGCACAGATACGCAGTATTTT; CDR3 protein: CASSREPQSTDTQYF
J gene: TRBJ2-3; clone size: .; D gene: .; V gene: TRBV10-1; CDR3 DNA: TGCGCCAGCAGTGATGGGAAGGAGACTAGTGGTTTCCAGGATACGCAGTATTTT; CDR3 protein: CASSDGKETSGFQDTQYF
J gene: TRBJ1-2; clone size: .; D gene: .; V gene: TRBV7-2; CDR3 DNA: TGTGCCAGCAGTTTCCCCGGGACGTCGGAATATGGCTACACCTTC; CDR3 protein: CASSFPGTSEYGYTF
J gene: TRBJ2-3; clone size: .; D gene: TRBD1; V gene: TRBV9; CDR3 DNA: TGTGCCAGCAGCGTACGACAGGGTACAGATACGCAGTATTTT; CDR3 protein: CASSVRQGTDTQYF
J gene: TRBJ1-5; clone size: .; D gene: .; V gene: TRBV6-6; CDR3 DNA: TGTGCCAGCAACCACCCCGACGTTAGCAATCAGCCCCAGCATTTT; CDR3 protein: CASNHPDVSNQPQHF
J gene: TRBJ1-3; clone size: .; D gene: .; V gene: TRBV7-2; CDR3 DNA: TGTGCCAGCTCCCTTGCCGGCTCTGGAAACACCATATATTTT; CDR3 protein: CASSLAGSGNTIYF
J gene: TRBJ2-5; clone size: .; D gene: TRBD1; V gene: TRBV4-2; CDR3 DNA: TGTGCCAGCAGCTTAGAAGGGGGCGCGAAGACCCAGTACTTC; CDR3 protein: CASSLEGGAKTQYF
J gene: TRBJ2-2; clone size: .; D gene: TRBD2; V gene: TRBV10-3; CDR3 DNA: TGTGCCATCAGGAGCCCTCCCGGAGCGGGGGGGCGTGGGGAGCTGTTTTTT; CDR3 protein: CAIRSPPGAGGRGELFF
J gene: TRBJ1-1; clone size: .; D gene: TRBD1; V gene: TRBV6-5; CDR3 DNA: TGTGCCAGCAGTTACGATTCGGACAGGCCCGAAGCTTTCTTT; CDR3 protein: CASSYDSDRPEAFF
J gene: TRBJ1-5; clone size: .; D gene: TRBD1; V gene: TRBV7-8; CDR3 DNA: TGTGCCAGCAGCCCGTCGGACAGGGCGCAGCCCCAGCATTTT; CDR3 protein: CASSPSDRAQPQHF
J gene: TRBJ1-1; clone size: .; D gene: TRBD1; V gene: TRBV9; CDR3 DNA: TGTGCCAGCAGCATGACAGGGGTCACTGAAGCTTTCTTT; CDR3 protein: CASSMTGVTEAFF
J gene: TRBJ2-5; clone size: .; D gene: .; V gene: TRBV19; CDR3 DNA: TGTGCCAGTAGTACAACGACGGGCTCGGGCCAAGAGACCCAGTACTTC; CDR3 protein: CASSTTTGSGQETQYF
J gene: TRBJ1-5; clone size: .; D gene: .; V gene: TRBV7-7; CDR3 DNA: TGTGCCAGCAGCCGGGGGGAGAATAGCAATCAGCCCCAGCATTTT; CDR3 protein: CASSRGENSNQPQHF